This T cell receptor (beta chain) was identified during a study of beta chain features in type 1 diabetes. Study-level findings and limits: All four CD4+ subsets of Type 1 diabetes patients contained TCRB CDR3s that were moderately but significantly shorter. When VDJ junctions were examined, type 1 diabetes patients showed fewer insertions and more deletions. Within patients, naive, central memory and Treg TCRB repertoires seemed more similar than within healthy donors.

By proportion, this clone is medium-sized. Its antigen is still unknown. A CD45RO/CCR7/CD25/CD127/CD95/CD27 panel sorted naive, central memory, regulatory and stem cell-like memory CD4+ cells. Trimming shortened V by 6 bases and J by 4 bases, and 4 bases separated the two germline ends. The V gene's germline CDR1 is SQVTM and CDR2 ANQGSEA. There are 10 residues in the CDR3. TCRB transcripts that were expressed got sequenced, as all of the isolated RNA had been reverse transcribed. Naive, central memory and regulatory T cell samples came to a mean of about 3.9 million reads. The table came from immunoSEQ multiplex PCR; TCRdb's copy has only in-frame clones and leaves some out. The sample lists approximately 130,000 clones, 15% to 20% occurring once.

The genes are TRBV29-1 and TRBJ2-1; D gene unclear. Material for sequencing was central memory CD4+ T cells from blood. The receptor was derived from a man between 18 and 29 years old with type 1 diabetes. The CDR3, as DNA: TGCAGCGTGTTATACAATGAGCAGTTCTTC. Protein product: CSVLYNEQFF.